What follows describes a single TCR beta chain. The antigen remains unidentified. The sample is drawn from a study of T cell repertoires in cytomegalovirus infection. Study outcomes and limitations: Cumulative public TCR beta family frequency identified CMV carriers with the relevant HLA.

A single record per CDR3 protein comes from TCRdb applying MiXCR to the reads. The profile covers around 360,000 distinct CDR3 sequences, with about 35% appearing a single time and 13% taken by the ten largest. The CDR3 extends over 14 amino acids. Germline assignment: CDR1 MDHEN and CDR2 SYDVKM. Trimming pared 8 bases from V and 5 bases from J, leaving 16 bases between. This specimen was cultured PBMCs, taken from culture after CMV antigen stimulation. This chain links TRBV28 with TRBJ1-5; TRBD1 is a possible D gene (5 bases). The origin of this receptor is a human donor in good health (CMV status not recorded). Some clones in this sample may be carry-over from other donors' samples. This chain's CDR3 is CASVSGQGDQPQHF. DNA for the CDR3: TGTGCCAGCGTATCAGGGCAGGGAGATCAGCCCCAGCATTTT.